Following are 30 T cell receptor beta chains from one sample sequenced in a study of cytomegalovirus exposure and HLA in healthy donors. The study ran its PCR with 60 Vbeta and 13 Jbeta primers. Method: immunoSEQ multiplex PCR; TCRdb's copy keeps in-frame clones and lacks some. The sample lists around 130,000 clones; 83% were seen once. Material: PBMCs. The receptors shown here come from a girl aged 2 to 9 in good health and CMV-seronegative.

The chain combines TRBV5-1 with TRBJ2-5, with D tentatively TRBD2 (5 bases). The J call may be incorrect, as the DNA end agrees better with TRBJ2-7. The CDR3 is 15 residues long. Germline CDR1 and CDR2: SGHRS and YFSETQ. The DNA of the CDR3 is TGCGCCAGCAGCTTGGTGGGAGTGCGGGTCTACGAGCAGTACTTC. Translating it yields CASSLVGVRVYEQYF.

In its sample, this clone was seen a few times. The chain recombines TRBV2 with TRBJ2-1, with 10 bases matching TRBD2. The CDR3 sequence is 15 residues long. Germline V gives CDR1 SNHLY, CDR2 FYNNEI. V trimming: 6 bases; J trimming: 5 bases; junction bases outside the gene matches: 7. The CDR3 DNA is TGTGCCAGCAGAAGAGGACTAGCGGTAAACAATGAGCAGTTCTTC. This translates into CASRRGLAVNNEQFF.

This sequence joins TRBV4-2 and TRBJ1-5, with D possibly matching TRBD1 (5 bases). Looked up from germline, CDR1 is LGHNA and CDR2 is YNFKEQ. The CDR3 loop spans 17 amino acids. Trimming left V 1 base short and J 4 bases short, with 17 bases between. In DNA form, the CDR3 reads TGTGCCAGCAGCCAAGGTCCCGTAAGGGGTTTAAATCAGCCCCAGCATTTT. Its protein product is CASSQGPVRGLNQPQHF.

The CDR3 sequence is CASRYLEGVNTEAFF. Here the CDR3 DNA reads TGTGCCAGCAGATACCTCGAGGGGGTGAACACTGAAGCTTTCTTT. V and J are TRBV5-4 and TRBJ1-1; maybe TRBD1 (6 bases). The CDR3 loop spans 15 amino acids. Germline V gives CDR1 SGHNT, CDR2 YYREEE (reference sequence). Trimming took off 5 bases at V and 0 bases at J, with 14 bases between the two ends.

The V call is TRBV27, the J call TRBJ2-1, with 9 bases fitting TRBD2. CDR3 length equals 17 residues. Unmatched junction bases numbered 13, after V lost 3 bases and J lost 7 bases. Germline V gene data show CDR1 as MNHEY and CDR2 as SMNVEV (reference sequence). For the CDR3, the DNA is TGTGCCAGCAGTTTCGGAGACCCTAGCGGGATGGGTAATGAGCAGTTCTTC. It specifies CASSFGDPSGMGNEQFF.

The rearrangement links TRBV27 to TRBJ2-5, with 11 bases matching TRBD2. The germline V gene encodes CDR1 MNHEY and CDR2 SMNVEV (reference sequence). The CDR3 has 16 amino acids. V lost 3 bases and J lost 0; bases outside the gene matches: 3. This CDR3 reads CASSFLAGGNQETQYF. CDR3 DNA sequence: TGTGCCAGCAGTTTCCTAGCGGGAGGTAACCAAGAGACCCAGTACTTC.

The chain has TRBV6-1 and TRBJ1-1, with TRBD1 as a possible D gene (5 bases). Trimming stripped 3 bases from V and 5 bases from J, with 22 bases between. Germline CDR1 reads MNHNS; CDR2 reads SASEGT. The CDR3 sequence is 17 residues long. The DNA for the CDR3 is TGTGCCAGCAGTGAGCAAGAAGGGGCCGGGGGTAGGACTGAAGCTTTCTTT. Translating it yields CASSEQEGAGGRTEAFF.

This clone was detected once. The rearrangement uses TRBV30 and TRBJ1-3, with no clear D. CDR1 and CDR2 (germline): GTSNPN, SVGIG (reference sequence). This CDR3 is 15 amino acids long. The V end was cut by 5 bases, the J end by 0 bases, with 14 bases between. The CDR3 loop reads CAWGRGASSGNTIYF. Written as DNA, the CDR3 is TGTGCCTGGGGTCGAGGAGCGAGCTCTGGAAACACCATATATTTT.

The chain carries TRBV18 and TRBJ1-1; unclear D gene. Germline assignment: CDR1 KGHSH and CDR2 LQKENI. With 4 bases removed from V and 1 base from J, the gap between germline ends came to 10 bases. The CDR3 consists of 14 residues. For the CDR3, the DNA is TGTGCCAGCTCACAGTCACAGACGAACACTGAAGCTTTCTTT. It translates to CASSQSQTNTEAFF.

V usage is TRBV4-2 and J usage is TRBJ2-5; D gene unclear. CDR1 is LGHNA, CDR2 YNFKEQ, per germline. Trimming took off 0 bases at V and 2 bases at J, with 13 bases between the two ends. The length of the CDR3 is 16 residues. The CDR3: CASSQEGPGLQETQYF. The CDR3 DNA follows: TGTGCCAGCAGCCAAGAGGGCCCCGGTCTACAAGAGACCCAGTACTTC.

V gene TRBV7-9 combines with J gene TRBJ2-1; tentatively, D is TRBD1 (5 bases). Germline CDR1 and CDR2: SEHNR and FQNEAQ (reference sequence). V lost 10 bases, J lost 2 bases, and 24 bases lay in between. The CDR3 consists of 17 residues. CDR3 sequence: CATQAAREIRAYNEQFF. The DNA of the CDR3 is TGTGCCACCCAGGCCGCCAGGGAAATTCGAGCCTACAATGAGCAGTTCTTC.

V gene TRBV2 combines with J gene TRBJ2-7, with D uncertain. Germline V gives CDR1 SNHLY, CDR2 FYNNEI. The ends were cut back, 3 bases at V and 5 bases at J, with 5 bases in the middle. CDR3 length equals 11 residues. The CDR3 DNA reads TGTGCCAGCAGTGACGGTGACGAGCAGTACTTC. This codes for CASSDGDEQYF. The full variable domain, its missing parts supplied by reference TRBV2 and TRBJ2-7, is EPEVTQTPSHQVTQMGQEVILRCVPISNHLYFYWYRQILGQKVEFLVSFYNNEISEKSEIFDDQFSVERPDGSNFTLKIRSTKLEDSAMYFCASSDGDEQYFGPGTRLTVT.

The V call is TRBV5-6, the J call TRBJ1-2; unclear D gene. Germline V CDR1 and CDR2: SGHDT, YYEEEE. V was shortened by 4 bases and J by 6 bases, with 19 bases between the two germline ends. CDR3 length: 15 residues. CDR3 protein: CASSENISPVHGYTF. The CDR3, as DNA: TGTGCCAGCAGCGAAAACATATCCCCAGTCCATGGCTACACCTTC.

The rearrangement joins TRBV11-2 to TRBJ2-1, with no clear D. This CDR3 comprises 15 residues. Trimming took 1 base from V and 0 from J, leaving 7 bases between them. Germline CDR1 is SGHAT and CDR2 is FQNNGV. CDR3 sequence reads: CASSLGPGSYNEQFF. The CDR3 nucleotides are TGTGCCAGCAGCTTAGGTCCGGGCTCCTACAATGAGCAGTTCTTC.

The chain couples TRBV14 to TRBJ1-1; D is uncertain. Trimming removed 3 bases from V and 0 bases from J, with 5 bases in between. Germline CDR1 is SGHDN and CDR2 is FVKESK. The CDR3 contains 13 residues. Here the CDR3 DNA reads TGTGCCAGCAGCCACGGGTTGAACACTGAAGCTTTCTTT. Protein: CASSHGLNTEAFF.

The chain recombines TRBV7-8 with TRBJ2-1; the D gene is possibly TRBD1 (5 bases). This CDR3 spans 16 amino acids. Germline CDR1 reads SGHVS; CDR2 reads FQNEAQ. The V end was cut by 0 bases, the J end by 6 bases, with 15 bases between. The CDR3 bases are TGTGCCAGCAGCTTAGCGCGAAGGGGCGGCGGCAATGAGCAGTTCTTC. The encoded protein is CASSLARRGGGNEQFF.

The chain uses TRBV30 and TRBJ2-7, with 9 bases identical to TRBD1. CDR1 and CDR2 (germline): GTSNPN, SVGIG (reference sequence). The CDR3 runs 12 residues. J gave up 5 bases and V 5 bases, and 4 bases lay outside the gene matches. The CDR3 is CAWGRTGDEQYF. The CDR3 DNA is TGTGCCTGGGGACGGACAGGGGACGAGCAGTACTTC.

The CDR3 region has the DNA TGTGCCAGCAGCTTAGACCCAGGGTGGAACACTGAAGCTTTCTTT. Encoded protein: CASSLDPGWNTEAFF. J is TRBJ1-1 and V is TRBV7-2, with a possible D match to TRBD1 (5 bases). CDR1 is SGHTA, CDR2 FQGNSA, per germline. Trimming removed 1 base at V and 1 base at J, with 10 bases between. CDR3 length equals 15 residues. The complete variable domain, with remaining parts taken from reference TRBV7-2 and TRBJ1-1, reads GAGVSQSPSNKVTEKGKDVELRCDPISGHTALYWYRQSLGQGLEFLIYFQGNSAPDKSGLPSDRFSAERTGGSVSTLTIQRTQQEDSAVYLCASSLDPGWNTEAFFGQGTRLTVV.

The rearrangement joins TRBV4-3 to TRBJ2-7, with D perhaps matching TRBD1 (6 bases). Germline CDR1 and CDR2: LGHNA and YSLEER. This CDR3 has 16 amino acids. Deletions cut 1 base from V and 2 bases from J, with 15 bases between. CDR3 protein: CASSQGLTGQPYEQYF. In nucleotides, the CDR3 is TGCGCCAGCAGCCAAGGGCTGACAGGACAGCCCTACGAGCAGTACTTC.

V is TRBV9 and J is TRBJ1-4; D unresolved. The CDR3 sequence is 17 residues long. CDR1 is SGDLS and CDR2 is YYNGEE in the germline V gene. Trimming cost V 0 bases and J 3 bases, with 15 bases left between them. CDR3 nucleotides: TGTGCCAGCAGCGTAGTTCGGGTCCTTTTGCCTAATGAAAAACTGTTTTTT. It yields the protein CASSVVRVLLPNEKLFF. The variable domain in full, completed from reference TRBV9 and TRBJ1-4, reads DSGVTQTPKHLITATGQRVTLRCSPRSGDLSVYWYQQSLDQGLQFLIQYYNGEERAKGNILERFSAQQFPDLHSELNLSSLELGDSALYFCASSVVRVLLPNEKLFFGSGTQLSVL.

This sequence joins TRBV21-1 and TRBJ1-2; the D segment call TRBD1 is taken from the table without a DNA check. TRBV21-1 is noted as a pseudogene. CDR3 length equals 17 residues. The CDR3 DNA sequence: TGTGCCAGCAGCATTAGTCAGGGGGTAGACGACCTCTATGGCTACACCTTC. Its protein is CASSISQGVDDLYGYTF.

The chain is built from TRBV5-6 and TRBJ1-2, with a weak D call TRBD1 (5 bases). Germline V gives CDR1 SGHDT, CDR2 YYEEEE. V lost 5 bases, J lost 6 bases, and 17 bases lay in between. CDR3 length: 14 residues. The CDR3, as DNA: TGTGCCAGCAGACGTGGGGCAGGCGGGAATGGCTACACCTTC. Protein: CASRRGAGGNGYTF.

A few counts support this clone. This chain joins TRBV6-1 and TRBJ1-1; TRBD1 might be the D (6 bases). This CDR3 contains 14 residues. The germline V gene has CDR1 MNHNS and CDR2 SASEGT. Trimming took 4 bases from V and 5 from J, leaving 14 bases between them. The DNA of the CDR3 is TGTGCCAGCAGTGTGGGGGGGCTGAGGACTGAAGCTTTCTTT. Translation gives CASSVGGLRTEAFF.

The V gene is TRBV7-9, the J gene TRBJ2-1, with 9 bases aligning to TRBD1. The CDR3 is 14 residues long. Germline-derived CDR1 and CDR2 are SEHNR and FQNEAQ (reference sequence). The trim removed 3 bases at V and 5 bases at J, leaving 2 bases unmatched. The CDR3 sequence is CASSLRTGDNEQFF. CDR3 bases: TGTGCCAGCAGCTTGCGGACAGGGGACAATGAGCAGTTCTTC.

The chain employs TRBV27 and TRBJ1-3; D is uncertain. This CDR3 has 14 amino acids. Trimming stripped 8 bases from V and 0 bases from J, with 11 bases between. Germline V CDR1 and CDR2: MNHEY, SMNVEV (reference sequence). DNA of the CDR3: TGTGCCAGCGCCAGACTGAGCTCTGGAAACACCATATATTTT. The encoded protein is CASARLSSGNTIYF.

V gene TRBV6-6 combines with J gene TRBJ2-3, with 11 positions matching TRBD1. CDR1 is MNHNY, CDR2 SVGAGI, per germline (reference sequence). The CDR3 covers 14 residues. V dropped 11 bases and J dropped 1; count of bases not matched to a gene: 5. Written as DNA, the CDR3 is TGTGCCTCCCGGACAGGGGGCGGCACAGATACGCAGTATTTT. This gives the protein CASRTGGGTDTQYF.

The V call is TRBV5-1, the J call TRBJ2-1; 12 bases agree with TRBD2. The CDR3 runs to 19 residues. V dropped 4 bases and J dropped 0; count of bases not matched to a gene: 11. Germline loops: CDR1 SGHRS, CDR2 YFSETQ. CDR3 sequence reads: CASSQLAGGGLSSYNEQFF. The CDR3 nucleotides read TGCGCCAGCAGCCAGCTAGCGGGAGGGGGTTTAAGCTCCTACAATGAGCAGTTCTTC.

This clone has more than one count but fewer than ten. The chain employs TRBV4-1 and TRBJ1-3; possible D gene TRBD1, 5 bases. There are 16 residues in the CDR3. The V end was cut by 5 bases, the J end by 0 bases, with 14 bases between. The germline gives CDR1 MGHRA, CDR2 YSYEKL. Here the CDR3 reads CASSVQQEYSGNTIYF. Written as DNA, the CDR3 is TGCGCCAGCAGCGTACAACAGGAGTACTCTGGAAACACCATATATTTT.

The V gene is TRBV5-6, the J gene TRBJ2-5; tentative D call: TRBD2 (6 bases). The CDR3 spans 13 residues. Germline values: CDR1 SGHDT, CDR2 YYEEEE. The ends were cut back, 4 bases at V and 3 bases at J, with 10 bases in the middle. The DNA for the CDR3 is TGTGCCAGCAGCAGGGACTCCGAAGAGACCCAGTACTTC. Translation gives CASSRDSEETQYF.

The V call is TRBV6-1, the J call TRBJ1-5, with 8 positions matching TRBD1. J lost 1 base, V lost 6 bases, and 5 bases had no gene match. The CDR3 totals 15 residues. Germline values: CDR1 MNHNS, CDR2 SASEGT. CDR3 residues: CASRADRVSNQPQHF. CDR3 nucleotides: TGTGCCAGCAGGGCGGACAGGGTAAGCAATCAGCCCCAGCATTTT.